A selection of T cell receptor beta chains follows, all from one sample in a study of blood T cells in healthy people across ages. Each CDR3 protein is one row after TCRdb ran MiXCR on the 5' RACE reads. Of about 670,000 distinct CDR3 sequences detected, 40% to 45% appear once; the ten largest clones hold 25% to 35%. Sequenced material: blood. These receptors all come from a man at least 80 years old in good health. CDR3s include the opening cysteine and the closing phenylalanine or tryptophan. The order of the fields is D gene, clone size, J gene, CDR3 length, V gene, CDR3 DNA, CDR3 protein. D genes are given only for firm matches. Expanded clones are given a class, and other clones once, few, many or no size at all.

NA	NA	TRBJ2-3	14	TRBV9	TGTGCCAGCAGCGTAACAGGGCTTGTGGATACGCAGTATTTT	CASSVTGLVDTQYF
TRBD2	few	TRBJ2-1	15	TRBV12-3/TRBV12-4	TGTGCCAGCAGTAAGCGGGAGTCGGGATACAATGAGCAGTTCTTC	CASSKRESGYNEQFF
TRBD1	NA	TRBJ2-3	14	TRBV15	TGTGCCACCAGCAGGAGACAGGGGGCAGATACGCAGTATTTT	CATSRRQGADTQYF
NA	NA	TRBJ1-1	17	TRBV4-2	TGTGCCAGCAGCCAAGGGACTGCTAGATCAGCGGGGACTGAAGCTTTCTTT	CASSQGTARSAGTEAFF
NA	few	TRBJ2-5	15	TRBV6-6	TGTGCCAGCAGTCCCAGTAGCAGTTGGTTAGAGACCCAGTACTTC	CASSPSSSWLETQYF
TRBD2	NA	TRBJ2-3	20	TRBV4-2	TGTGCCAGTAGTTATAGGACTAGCGGGGGCCTCCCGCAATATACAGATACGCAGTATTTT	CASSYRTSGGLPQYTDTQYF
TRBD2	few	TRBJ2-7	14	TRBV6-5	TGTGCCAGCAGGAGGGGACTAGCGGGGAACGAGCAGTACTTC	CASRRGLAGNEQYF
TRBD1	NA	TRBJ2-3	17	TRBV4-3	TGCGCCAGCAGCCAAAGAGGGACAGGGGGCACGACAGATACGCAGTATTTT	CASSQRGTGGTTDTQYF
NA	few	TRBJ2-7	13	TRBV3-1	TGTGCCAGCAGCCGTGGGACATTCTACGAGCAGTACTTC	CASSRGTFYEQYF
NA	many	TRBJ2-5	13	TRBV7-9	TGTGCCAGCAACGACGGGAATCAAGAGACCCAGTACTTC	CASNDGNQETQYF
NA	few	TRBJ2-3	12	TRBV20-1	TGCAGTGCTATGACGAGCACAGATACGCAGTATTTT	CSAMTSTDTQYF
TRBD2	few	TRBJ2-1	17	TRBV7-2	TGTGCCAGCAGCGCGAGACTAGCGGGAGGGCCTTACAATGAGCAGTTCTTC	CASSARLAGGPYNEQFF
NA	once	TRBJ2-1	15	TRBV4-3	TGCGCCAGCAGCCAATCTAACAAGGCCTACAATGAGCAGTTCTTC	CASSQSNKAYNEQFF
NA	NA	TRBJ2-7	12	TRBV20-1	TGCAGTGCTAATCCGGATGGCTACGAGCAGTACTTC	CSANPDGYEQYF
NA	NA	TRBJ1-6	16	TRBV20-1	TGCAGTGCTAGAGCTTTAGAGAGCTCCTATAATTCACCCCTCCACTTT	CSARALESSYNSPLHF
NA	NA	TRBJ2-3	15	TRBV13	TGTGCCAGCAGCTTCCGACTTCCTAACACAGATACGCAGTATTTT	CASSFRLPNTDTQYF
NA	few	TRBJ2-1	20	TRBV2	TGTGCCAGCAGTGAAGGGGGAACCGGGACTCCTAGAAGCTCCTACAATGAGCAGTTCTTC	CASSEGGTGTPRSSYNEQFF
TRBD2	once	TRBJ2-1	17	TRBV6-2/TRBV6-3	TGTGCCAGCAGATCCTCCCCCGTAGCGGGGAGTTGCAATGAGCAGTTCTTC	CASRSSPVAGSCNEQFF
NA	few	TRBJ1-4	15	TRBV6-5	TGTGCCAGCAGTTATTTTACAGGGAGCGGCGAAAAACTGTTTTTT	CASSYFTGSGEKLFF
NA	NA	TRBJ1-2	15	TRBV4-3	TGCGCCAGCAGCCAAGCAGTAACGGCAAACTATGGCTACACCTTC	CASSQAVTANYGYTF
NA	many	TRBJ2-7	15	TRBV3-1	TGTGCCAGCAGCCAAGTCTTCGAGCGGAGGGGCGAGCAGTACTTC	CASSQVFERRGEQYF
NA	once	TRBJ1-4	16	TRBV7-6	TGTGCCAGCAACTTAAGGCAGGGCAGACTTGATGAAGAACTGTTTTTT	CASNLRQGRLDEELFF
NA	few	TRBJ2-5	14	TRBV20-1	TGCAGTGCTAGAGGGACCCACATCTTAGAGACCCAGTACTTC	CSARGTHILETQYF
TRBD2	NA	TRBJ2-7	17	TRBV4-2	TGTGCCAGCAGCCAAGAGAGGGGGACTAGCTATGCTTACGAGCAGTACTTC	CASSQERGTSYAYEQYF
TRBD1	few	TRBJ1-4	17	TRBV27	TGTGCCAGCAGTTCTACGACAGGGGGGCGAGCTAATGAAAAACTGTTTTTT	CASSSTTGGRANEKLFF
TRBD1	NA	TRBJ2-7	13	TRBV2	TGTGCCAGCAGTTGGGACAGGCGTTACGAGCAGTACTTC	CASSWDRRYEQYF
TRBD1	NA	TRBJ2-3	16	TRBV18	TGTGCCAGCTCACTACGGACAGGAATGAGCACAGATACGCAGTATTTT	CASSLRTGMSTDTQYF
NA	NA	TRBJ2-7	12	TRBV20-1	TGCAGTGGTGGGGGGGCAGTCTACGAGCAGTACTTC	CSGGGAVYEQYF
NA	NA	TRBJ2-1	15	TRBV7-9	TGTGCCGGAGAGGTTAGCGGCCAAAGAGCCAATGAGCAGTTCTTC	CAGEVSGQRANEQFF
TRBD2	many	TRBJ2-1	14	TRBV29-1	TGCAGCGTTGCGTCGGGAGGAACCTTAGAGATTTGGTTCTTC	CSVASGGTLEIWFF
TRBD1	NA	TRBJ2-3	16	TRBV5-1	TGCGCCAGCAGCGAAGACAGGGGGCAACGCACAGATACGCAGTATTTT	CASSEDRGQRTDTQYF
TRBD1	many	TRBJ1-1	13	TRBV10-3	TGTGCCATCAGTGAGGAGCCAGGGGGTGAAGCTTTCTTT	CAISEEPGGEAFF
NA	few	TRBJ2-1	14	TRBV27	TGTGCCACCAAACCTGTCGGGAGACACTTGGGGCAGTTCTTC	CATKPVGRHLGQFF
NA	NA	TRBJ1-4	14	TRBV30	TGTGCCTGGACCTCTTCCGGGATTAATGAAAAACTGTTTTTT	CAWTSSGINEKLFF
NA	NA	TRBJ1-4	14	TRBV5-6	TGTGCCAGCAGCTCGGCAGGATTGAATGAAAAACTGTTTTTT	CASSSAGLNEKLFF
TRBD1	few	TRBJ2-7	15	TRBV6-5	TGTGCCAGCAGTTTATCCGGGACAGGGGTAGGAGCCGTGTACTTC	CASSLSGTGVGAVYF
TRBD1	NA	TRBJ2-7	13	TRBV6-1	TGTGCCAGCAATGACAGGGGGCGGTACGAGCAGTACTTC	CASNDRGRYEQYF
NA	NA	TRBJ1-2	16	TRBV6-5	TGCGCCAGCAGTTCGAGGAGGGTGGGGGACCGACATGGCCACACCTTC	CASSSRRVGDRHGHTF
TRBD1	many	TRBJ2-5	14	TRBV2	TGTGCCAGCAAATCGGACAGGCTACAAGAGACCCAGTACTTC	CASKSDRLQETQYF
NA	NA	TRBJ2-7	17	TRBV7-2	TGTGCCAGCAGCTTAATTCAGGGCTGGGGCTCCTACAACGAGCAGTACTTC	CASSLIQGWGSYNEQYF
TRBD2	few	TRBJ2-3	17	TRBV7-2	TGTGCCAGCAGCTTATTGGCTAGCGGGGGGGAGAGAGATACGCAGTATTTT	CASSLLASGGERDTQYF